The 6 T cell receptor beta chains listed next were all sequenced from one sample in a study of preoperative IRX-2 immunotherapy in early breast cancer. Sample treatment: preoperative locoregional IRX-2 cytokine immunotherapy. TCRdb keeps only in-frame clones here, not all; method: immunoSEQ multiplex PCR. Among around 60,000 clones, roughly 94% were seen once, and the ten largest hold under 2%. Specimen collection occurred from a patient treated with IRX-2 immunotherapy. All receptors derive from a human donor with breast cancer.

CDR3 residues: CASSLGERVGELFF. The CDR3 nucleotides read TGTGCCAGCAGCCTAGGGGAACGGGTCGGGGAGCTGTTTTTT. The genes are TRBV6-5 and TRBJ2-2; TRBD1 is a possible D gene (5 bases). Trimming shortened V by 6 bases and J by 7 bases, and 15 bases separated the two germline ends. The CDR3 has 14 amino acids. Germline CDR1 MNHEY, CDR2 SVGAGI.

J is TRBJ1-2 and V is TRBV5-1, with TRBD1 as a possible D gene (5 bases). Trimming removed 5 bases from V and 8 bases from J, with 13 bases in between. CDR1 is SGHRS and CDR2 is YFSETQ in the germline V gene. This CDR3 contains 12 residues. The DNA of the CDR3 is TGCGCCAGCAGTAGTTCCAAGGGGGGCTACACCTTC. Translation: CASSSSKGGYTF.

The CDR3 loop is CASSNPTGLDTQYF. CDR3 in DNA: TGTGCCAGCAGTAACCCGACCGGGCTAGATACGCAGTATTTT. The chain joins TRBV6-5 to TRBJ2-3; D not resolved. Germline CDR1 is MNHEY and CDR2 is SVGAGI. The CDR3 is 14 amino acids. V was cut by 5 bases and J by 5 bases, with 14 bases left in between.

This clone appeared a few times. J is TRBJ1-4 and V is TRBV14; D not certain. Trimming left V 3 bases short and J 7 bases short, with 15 bases between. CDR3 length: 15 residues. Germline-derived CDR1 and CDR2 are SGHDN and FVKESK. This CDR3 is CASSQTTGYTEKLFF. The CDR3 DNA reads as TGTGCCAGCAGCCAGACAACGGGGTACACTGAAAAACTGTTTTTT.

V and J are TRBV7-2 and TRBJ2-1; TRBD2 aligns across 8 bases. The V segment lost 8 bases and the J segment 0 bases; nucleotides outside the gene matches: 6. The CDR3 sequence is 15 residues long. Germline-derived CDR1 and CDR2 are SGHTA and FQGNSA. CDR3 residues: CASGSGTSSYNEQFF. CDR3 nucleotide sequence: TGTGCCAGCGGAAGCGGGACTAGCTCCTACAATGAGCAGTTCTTC.

The V gene is TRBV7-3, the J gene TRBJ2-7; D unclear. The CDR3 extends over 16 amino acids. The V gene lost 4 bases and the J gene lost 0 bases, with 16 bases spanning the gap. Germline CDR1 and CDR2: SGHTA and FQGTGA. DNA of the CDR3: TGTGCCAGCAGCTGCCGAGGCGCCGACCGCTCCTACGAGCAGTACTTC. It translates to CASSCRGADRSYEQYF.